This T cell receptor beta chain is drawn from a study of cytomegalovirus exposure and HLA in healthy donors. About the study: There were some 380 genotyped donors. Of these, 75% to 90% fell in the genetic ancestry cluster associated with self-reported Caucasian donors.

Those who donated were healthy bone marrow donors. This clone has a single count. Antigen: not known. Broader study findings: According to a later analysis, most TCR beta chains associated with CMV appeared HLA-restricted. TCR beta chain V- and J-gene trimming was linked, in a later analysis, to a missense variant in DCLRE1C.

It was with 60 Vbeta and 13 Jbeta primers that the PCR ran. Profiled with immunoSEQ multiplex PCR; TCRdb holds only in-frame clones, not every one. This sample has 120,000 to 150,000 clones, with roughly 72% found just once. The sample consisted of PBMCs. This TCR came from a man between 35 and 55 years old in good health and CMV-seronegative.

CDR3 coding DNA: TGTGCCTGGAGAGACGCCAGGGGTCCTGACGGCTACACCTTC. The encoded protein is CAWRDARGPDGYTF. The rearrangement joins TRBV30 to TRBJ1-2, with a possible D match to TRBD1 (6 bases). V lost 3 bases and J lost 8, with 19 bases in between. Germline CDR1 reads GTSNPN; CDR2 reads SVGIG (reference sequence). This CDR3 comprises 14 residues. The complete variable domain, with remaining parts taken from reference TRBV30 and TRBJ1-2, reads SQTIHQWPATLVQPVGSPLSLECTVEGTSNPNLYWYRQAAGRGLQLLFYSVGIGQISSEVPQNLSASRPQDRQFILSSKKLLLSDSGFYLCAWRDARGPDGYTFGSGTRLTVV.